The 17 T cell receptor beta chains given below trace back to one sample, sequenced in a study of preoperative IRX-2 immunotherapy in early breast cancer. The assay was immunoSEQ multiplex PCR, and TCRdb's table has in-frame clones only and misses some. Of 20,000 to 30,000 clones in the sample, 78% were seen once. Treatment described: preoperative locoregional IRX-2 cytokine immunotherapy. The sample in question was lymph node tissue, obtained before IRX-2 immunotherapy. These receptor sequences come from a human donor with breast cancer.

V is TRBV28 and J is TRBJ1-5; D is possibly TRBD1 (5 bases). CDR3 length: 16 residues. Germline CDR1 MDHEN, CDR2 SYDVKM. Trimming left V 8 bases short and J 2 bases short, with 19 bases between. Written as DNA, the CDR3 is TGTGCCAGCGCCCGACGGAGGGGAGTTCGCAATCAGCCCCAGCATTTT. Protein: CASARRRGVRNQPQHF.

This clone was observed a single time. V gene TRBV12-2 combines with J gene TRBJ1-2; TRBD1 is the table's D call and was not checked against the DNA. TRBV12-2 corresponds to a pseudogene. This CDR3 contains 14 residues. CDR3 bases: TGTGCAAGTCGCTTTTACAGGGGAAACTATGGCTACACCTTC. Its protein is CASRFYRGNYGYTF.

This chain links TRBV7-6 with TRBJ2-2; TRBD1 matches at 10 bases. Germline CDR1 SGHVS, CDR2 FNYEAQ. This CDR3 region has 15 residues. Trimming took 6 bases from V and 3 from J; bases not matched to a gene: 4. Here the CDR3 DNA reads TGTGCCAGCAGGACAGGGGGCCGGTACACCGGGGAGCTGTTTTTT. This codes for CASRTGGRYTGELFF. The complete variable domain, with remaining parts taken from reference TRBV7-6 and TRBJ2-2, reads GAGVSQSPRYKVTKRGQDVALRCDPISGHVSLYWYRQALGQGPEFLTYFNYEAQQDKSGLPNDRFSAERPEGSISTLTIQRTEQRDSAMYRCASRTGGRYTGELFFGEGSRLTVL.

This clone occurred a few times. This rearrangement joins TRBV6-8 to TRBJ1-1, with a tentative D call TRBD1 (5 bases). The germline V gene encodes CDR1 MNHGY and CDR2 SAAAGT. Trimming took off 5 bases at V and 1 base at J, with 14 bases between the two ends. This CDR3 region has 15 residues. The CDR3 spells CASSTGRAGNTEAFF. For the CDR3, the DNA is TGTGCCAGCAGTACGGGACGGGCAGGGAACACTGAAGCTTTCTTT.

The gene calls are TRBV11-3 and TRBJ2-7; 8 nucleotides align to TRBD1. From germline, CDR1 is SGHNT and CDR2 YENEEA. The CDR3 has 14 residues. V shed 4 bases, J shed 6 bases, and the junction held 8 bases outside the gene matches. The CDR3 DNA reads as TGTGCCAGCAGCTCCGGACAGGGTTCCCGCGAGCAGTACTTC. Translated, it gives CASSSGQGSREQYF.

The CDR3 DNA reads TGTGCCAGCAGTACACTACCAGGGAGTTCATCTGGAAACACCATATATTTT. As protein: CASSTLPGSSSGNTIYF. This chain connects TRBV6-8 to TRBJ1-3, with a weak D call TRBD1 (5 bases). This CDR3 spans 17 amino acids. Germline V gene lookup returns CDR1 MNHGY and CDR2 SAAAGT. The V end was cut by 5 bases, the J end by 1 base, with 18 bases between.

The V and J genes are TRBV6-8 and TRBJ1-6; 7 bases are shared with TRBD1. Germline V gene sequence: CDR1 MNHGY, CDR2 SAAAGT. The CDR3 extends over 13 amino acids. The trim removed 7 bases at V and 7 bases at J, leaving 4 bases unmatched. The DNA for the CDR3 is TGTGCCAGCACGATGGACAGGAATTCACCCCTCCACTTT. Protein sequence: CASTMDRNSPLHF.

The V call is TRBV19, the J call TRBJ2-2; D gene uncertain. The V and J ends lost 6 bases and 6 bases respectively, with 17 bases between them. This CDR3 is 15 amino acids long. CDR1 is LNHDA, CDR2 SQIVND, per germline (reference sequence). The CDR3: CASSRGRLKAGELFF. DNA of the CDR3: TGTGCCAGTAGCCGAGGACGGTTAAAGGCCGGGGAGCTGTTTTTT.

V is TRBV23-1 and J is TRBJ1-2; D possibly corresponds to TRBD1 (5 bases). TRBV23-1 belongs to the ORF category, with a function that is uncertain. The length of the CDR3 is 15 residues. V was pared by 6 bases and J by 6 bases, with 20 bases between. The CDR3 DNA reads TGCGCCAGCAGCCAAGATCGGTACAGGTCCCATGGCTACACCTTC. Its protein product is CASSQDRYRSHGYTF.

The chain uses TRBV23-1 and TRBJ2-3; D not resolved. TRBV23-1 is identified as an open reading frame with a role that is uncertain. This CDR3 is 13 amino acids long. V shed 6 bases and J shed 2 bases, with 9 bases lying between them. CDR3 region: CASSLTFTDTQYF. In DNA form, the CDR3 reads TGCGCCAGCAGCTTAACGTTCACAGATACGCAGTATTTT.

This clone was counted a few times. The gene calls are TRBV6-8 and TRBJ1-1; no clear D. V was shortened by 7 bases and J by 0 bases, with 9 bases between the two germline ends. CDR1 and CDR2 (germline): MNHGY, SAAAGT. This CDR3 is built from 13 residues. The CDR3 DNA follows: TGTGCCAGCACCGAACGGGTGAACACTGAAGCTTTCTTT. As protein: CASTERVNTEAFF.

In its sample, this clone was seen once. Here the CDR3 DNA reads TGTGCCAGCAGCTTAGTGAGGGAAAACTATGGCTACACCTTC. It yields the protein CASSLVRENYGYTF. The rearrangement links TRBV7-7 to TRBJ1-2, with D unclear. The CDR3 is made up of 14 amino acids. The germline gives CDR1 SSHAT, CDR2 FNYEAQ (reference sequence). The V end lost 1 base, the J end lost 2 bases, and 8 bases lay between the germline ends.

This clone was recorded a few times. This sequence joins TRBV11-3 and TRBJ1-1; D possibly corresponds to TRBD1 (6 bases). CDR1 and CDR2 from the germline V gene are SGHNT and YENEEA. Deletions cut 2 bases from V and 4 bases from J, with 11 bases between. This CDR3 has 14 amino acids. The CDR3 is CASSLFLGATEAFF. The CDR3 DNA reads as TGTGCCAGCAGCTTATTCCTGGGGGCCACTGAAGCTTTCTTT.

Only one count was recorded for this clone. The chain is built from TRBV12-5 and TRBJ2-1, with 8 bases identical to TRBD2. Germline CDR1 is LGHNT and CDR2 is FRNRAP. This CDR3 has 14 residues. The CDR3 coding sequence is TGTGCCAGCGCCGGGACTAGGGCCTGGAAGGAGCAGTTCTTC. Translating it yields CASAGTRAWKEQFF. Filled out from reference TRBV12-5 and TRBJ2-1, the complete variable domain reads DARVTQTPRHKVTEMGQEVTMRCQPILGHNTVFWYRQTMMQGLELLAYFRNRAPLDDSGMPKDRFSAEMPDATLATLKIQPSEPRDSAVYFCASAGTRAWKEQFFGPGTRLTVL.

The genes are TRBV29-1 and TRBJ2-2; 7 nucleotides line up with TRBD1. The CDR3 extends over 13 amino acids. CDR1 SQVTM and CDR2 ANQGSEA come from the germline V gene. After removal of 3 bases from V and 7 bases from J, the junction contained 5 bases not matched to a gene. CDR3 sequence reads: CSVDKGGSGELFF. The CDR3 nucleotides are TGCAGCGTTGATAAAGGGGGCAGCGGGGAGCTGTTTTTT.

This chain connects TRBV11-3 to TRBJ2-7; 7 bases map to TRBD1. Trimming at V came to 4 bases and at J to 3 bases, leaving 6 bases not matched to a gene. CDR3 size: 14 residues. The germline V gene has CDR1 SGHNT and CDR2 YENEEA. The DNA for the CDR3 is TGTGCCAGCAGCTCCCGGGACAGAGACTACGAGCAGTACTTC. This gives the protein CASSSRDRDYEQYF. The full variable domain, its missing parts supplied by reference TRBV11-3 and TRBJ2-7, is EAGVVQSPRYKIIEKKQPVAFWCNPISGHNTLYWYLQNLGQGPELLIRYENEEAVDDSQLPKDRFSAERLKGVDSTLKIQPAELGDSAVYLCASSSRDRDYEQYFGPGTRLTVT.

The chain links TRBV11-3 to TRBJ1-2, with D possibly being TRBD1 (5 bases). V was shortened by 7 bases and J by 2 bases, with 14 bases between the two germline ends. CDR1 SGHNT and CDR2 YENEEA come from the germline V gene. The CDR3 is 14 residues long. DNA for the CDR3: TGTGCCAGCACCCCGGGGCAATTGAACTATGGCTACACCTTC. Translated: CASTPGQLNYGYTF.